The TCR beta chain described here comes from a study of CD8+CD57+ T cells in acquired aplastic anemia. Study results and caveats: Patients and controls shared roughly 31 CD8+ CDR3 sequences, highly expressed in patients.

Comments on this clonotype: What it binds is unknown.

The germline V gene encodes CDR1 SGHTS and CDR2 YDEGEE. The V end was cut by 5 bases, the J end by 1 base, with 3 bases between. This CDR3 is built from 11 residues. CDR3 and TCR beta VDJ profiling relied on a genomic DNA template. TCRdb reprocessed the reads with MiXCR, giving one entry per CDR3 protein. Among roughly 300,000 distinct CDR3 sequences, approximately 56% were seen once, and the ten largest hold 7.5% to 9%. This rearrangement joins TRBV5-8 to TRBJ1-2; no clear D. Material for sequencing was sorted CD4+, CD8+, or CD8+CD57+ T cells (not recorded which) from PBMCs. The source of this sequence is a human donor with severe aplastic anemia or a healthy control (not recorded which). This chain's CDR3 is CASRINYGYTF. The CDR3 DNA sequence: TGTGCCAGCAGGATTAACTATGGCTACACCTTC.